What follows describes a single TCR beta chain. The data were taken from a study of blood T cell repertoires in COVID-19. Background on the study: Samples taken during acute and convalescent COVID-19 were collected in the United States, Italy and Spain.

Recruits, aged about 18 to 95 years, lived in around 24 US areas. Germline V gives CDR1 MNHEY, CDR2 SVGAGI. V lost 0 bases, J lost 3 bases, and 2 bases stayed unmatched. This CDR3 contains 16 residues. This table comes from immunoSEQ multiplex PCR, and its TCRdb copy is limited to in-frame clones, with some not included. The sample holds a few hundred thousand clones, 80% to 90% seen once. This clonotype was sampled from a man younger than 45 who had recovered from COVID-19. What was sequenced was PBMCs or T cells enriched from blood (not recorded which). The J gene is TRBJ2-2, the V gene TRBV6-5; 9 nucleotides match TRBD1. CDR3 nucleotides: TGTGCCAGCAGTTACTCACAGGGGGCCCACACCGGGGAGCTGTTTTTT. Translated: CASSYSQGAHTGELFF.